This T cell receptor (beta chain) was documented in a study of blood T cell repertoires in COVID-19. Study-wide context: Some COVID-19 samples were acute and others convalescent; all came from the United States, Italy and Spain. The analysed material was cDNA or gDNA that came from T cells, B-cell-depleted T cells, or PBMCs.

Under the authors' procedure: Researchers report that nucleated cell counts were estimated from reference gene primer amplification. Using immunoSEQ multiplex PCR, the repertoire was profiled, and TCRdb retains in-frame clones only, with some absent. The V and J calls and clone size come from that table; D and trimming were worked out from the DNA. This sample has approximately 56,000 clones, with nearly 90% found just once. The germline V gene encodes CDR1 MNHEY and CDR2 SVGAGI. The CDR3 consists of 16 residues. V was trimmed by 0 bases and J by 0 bases, leaving 12 bases between them. This clone was seen a single time.

This TCR was recovered from an elderly man with active or convalescent COVID-19. Sequencing used peripheral blood. The chain joins TRBV6-5 to TRBJ2-7; possibly TRBD1 for D (5 bases). CDR3 sequence (DNA): TGTGCCAGCAGTTACTCGATCCTGGGGCTCTCCTACGAGCAGTACTTC. It encodes CASSYSILGLSYEQYF.